The 16 T cell receptor beta chains reported below all come from one sample, sequenced in a study of T cells in Graves' hyperthyroidism and ophthalmopathy. Authors of the study amplified TCR beta CDR3 regions from RNA transcripts. The HTBI primer set drove a first-round RT-PCR of the TCR CDR3. TCRdb called the multiplex PCR reads again in MiXCR, with one record for every CDR3 protein. The sample lists some 250,000 distinct CDR3 sequences, more than 14% occurring once. Sequencing was done on a sample of blood. The origin of the receptors is a middle-aged woman with Graves' hyperthyroidism that later progressed to Graves' ophthalmopathy.

On this clonotype itself: Being one base from a much bigger clone, this may be a read error. The V gene is TRBV7-2, the J gene TRBJ2-2, with D perhaps TRBD2 (5 bases). Germline loops: CDR1 SGHTA, CDR2 FQGNSA. Trimming pared 7 bases from V and 7 bases from J, leaving 19 bases between. The CDR3 is 15 amino acids. CDR3 residues: CASNSGWSGGGELFF. The CDR3 bases are TGTGCCAGCAACTCTGGTTGGAGCGGAGGCGGGGAGCTGTTTTTT.

Many counts were recorded for this clonotype. This sequence joins TRBV12-3 or TRBV12-4 and TRBJ1-5; D ambiguous. CDR3 length: 15 amino acids. Trimming pared 5 bases from V and 0 bases from J, leaving 11 bases between. CDR3 protein: CASSLSVNSNQPQHF. CDR3 nucleotide sequence: TGTGCCAGCAGTCTCTCGGTGAATAGCAATCAGCCCCAGCATTTT.

The table lists this clonotype with many counts. The chain has TRBV7-8 and TRBJ1-5; D remains ambiguous. Germline loops: CDR1 SGHVS, CDR2 FQNEAQ. V was clipped by 5 bases and J by 4 bases, with 18 bases between them. This CDR3 spans 16 amino acids. Written as DNA, the CDR3 is TGTGCCAGCAGCGCCAAAAGGACGGGAGGTAATCAGCCCCAGCATTTT. Its protein product is CASSAKRTGGNQPQHF.

There are a few counts of this clonotype. The rearrangement links TRBV7-9 to TRBJ2-5; weak D call: TRBD2 (5 bases). V was trimmed by 5 bases and J by 2 bases, leaving 9 bases between them. CDR1 is SEHNR, CDR2 FQNEAQ, per germline (reference sequence). This CDR3 is 13 amino acids long. CDR3 protein: CASSPGMQETQYF. CDR3 DNA sequence: TGTGCCAGCAGCCCCGGGATGCAAGAGACCCAGTACTTC.

The gene calls are TRBV5-1 and TRBJ2-2, with 8 bases lining up with TRBD2. The CDR3 is made up of 16 amino acids. Per the germline V gene, CDR1 is SGHRS and CDR2 is YFSETQ. Losses at the gene ends were 2 bases for V and 4 bases for J; bases not matched to a gene: 7. CDR3 nucleotide sequence: TGCGCCAGCAGCTTACACGGGAGGGAAGCCACCGGGGAGCTGTTTTTT. Translating gives CASSLHGREATGELFF.

Ten or more counts support this clonotype. This rearrangement joins TRBV6-1 to TRBJ2-3, with D uncertain. The V end was cut by 6 bases, the J end by 2 bases, with 9 bases between. The CDR3 is 13 amino acids. CDR1 MNHNS and CDR2 SASEGT come from the germline V gene. CDR3 amino acids: CASRVDNTDTQYF. Here the CDR3 DNA reads TGTGCCAGCAGAGTAGACAACACAGATACGCAGTATTTT.

The V call is TRBV20-1, the J call TRBJ2-7; D gene ambiguous. Looked up from germline, CDR1 is DFQATT and CDR2 is SNEGSKA (reference sequence). V dropped 7 bases and J dropped 2 bases, with 18 bases sitting between them. CDR3 length equals 14 residues. CDR3 protein: CSGTYGPKTYEQYF. The CDR3 bases are TGCAGTGGGACGTACGGACCAAAAACCTACGAGCAGTACTTC.

The chain links TRBV19 to TRBJ2-1; TRBD2 agrees at 7 bases. In germline, CDR1 is LNHDA, CDR2 SQIVND (reference sequence). The V segment lost 3 bases and the J segment 3 bases; nucleotides outside the gene matches: 5. The CDR3 runs 15 residues. In nucleotides, the CDR3 is TGTGCCAGTAGTATCGCTAGCGGATTCTACAATGAGCAGTTCTTC. It specifies CASSIASGFYNEQFF.

This clonotype appeared many times. V gene TRBV20-1 combines with J gene TRBJ1-4; 7 bases are a match to TRBD1. The CDR3 has 15 amino acids. J lost 7 bases, V lost 4 bases, and 12 bases had no gene match. CDR1 is DFQATT and CDR2 is SNEGSKA in the germline V gene (reference sequence). CDR3 coding DNA: TGCAGTGCTACCGACGGGACAGCTCTAAGTGAAAAACTGTTTTTT. As protein: CSATDGTALSEKLFF.

The rearrangement uses TRBV19 and TRBJ2-6; D gene ambiguous. CDR1 is LNHDA and CDR2 is SQIVND in the germline V gene (reference sequence). Deletions cut 7 bases from V and 1 base from J, with 14 bases between. This CDR3 comprises 16 residues. The CDR3 nucleotides are TGTGCCAGTACCCCCTCTCCAGGATCTGGGGCCAACGTCCTGACTTTC. It is translated as CASTPSPGSGANVLTF.

This clonotype was observed at least ten times. The chain employs TRBV28 and TRBJ2-3; TRBD1 matches at 9 bases. The V and J ends lost 0 bases and 0 bases, in that order; junction bases with no gene match: 7. This CDR3 spans 18 amino acids. In germline, CDR1 is MDHEN, CDR2 SYDVKM. CDR3 sequence reads: CASSLWPRTGESTDTQYF. CDR3 bases: TGTGCCAGCAGTTTATGGCCCCGGACAGGGGAGAGCACAGATACGCAGTATTTT.

The chain combines TRBV9 with TRBJ2-5; no reliable D call. Germline V CDR1 and CDR2: SGDLS, YYNGEE. The CDR3 consists of 16 residues. The germline V and J ends were trimmed by 0 bases and 2 bases, with 14 bases remaining between them. The DNA of the CDR3 is TGTGCCAGCAGCGTAGTAGCAGGTGTTGGGCAAGAGACCCAGTACTTC. It codes for CASSVVAGVGQETQYF.

The CDR3 sequence is CASRTPGRYNEQFF. The CDR3 coding sequence is TGTGCCAGTAGAACCCCCGGACGCTACAATGAGCAGTTCTTC. The chain employs TRBV19 and TRBJ2-1; D not resolved. V lost 6 bases and J 3 bases, leaving 12 bases between the germline ends. CDR3 length: 14 amino acids. The germline CDR1 and CDR2 sequences are LNHDA and SQIVND (reference sequence). The full variable domain, rest sourced from reference TRBV19 and TRBJ2-1, is DGGITQSPKYLFRKEGQNVTLSCEQNLNHDAMYWYRQDPGQGLRLIYYSQIVNDFQKGDIAEGYSVSREKKESFPLTVTSAQKNPTAFYLCASRTPGRYNEQFFGPGTRLTVL.

This clonotype occurred many times. The V and J genes are TRBV12-3 or TRBV12-4 and TRBJ2-7; 12 positions agree with TRBD1. Trimming cost V 2 bases and J 5 bases; bases outside gene matches: 13. The CDR3 length is 18 residues. DNA of the CDR3: TGTGCCAGCAGTTTAACCCTAACCCCCGGGACAGGGGGCCACGAGCAGTACTTC. Encoded protein: CASSLTLTPGTGGHEQYF.

This clonotype was counted many times. The chain employs TRBV10-3 and TRBJ1-1; no reliable D call. CDR3 length: 13 amino acids. CDR1 is ENHRY, CDR2 SYGVKD, per germline. Trimming pared 3 bases from V and 8 bases from J, leaving 13 bases between. The CDR3 spells CAISELRTGEAFF. The DNA of the CDR3 is TGTGCCATCAGTGAACTCCGGACGGGCGAAGCTTTCTTT.

V and J are TRBV11-2 and TRBJ2-6; a weak D match, TRBD2 (6 bases). Trimming cost V 5 bases and J 0 bases, with 20 bases left between them. Germline V lookup: CDR1 SGHAT, CDR2 FQNNGV. The CDR3 totals 19 residues. The chain's CDR3 is CASSPPGGTGLSGANVLTF. The CDR3 DNA reads as TGTGCCAGCAGCCCACCCGGAGGGACGGGACTCTCTGGGGCCAACGTCCTGACTTTC.